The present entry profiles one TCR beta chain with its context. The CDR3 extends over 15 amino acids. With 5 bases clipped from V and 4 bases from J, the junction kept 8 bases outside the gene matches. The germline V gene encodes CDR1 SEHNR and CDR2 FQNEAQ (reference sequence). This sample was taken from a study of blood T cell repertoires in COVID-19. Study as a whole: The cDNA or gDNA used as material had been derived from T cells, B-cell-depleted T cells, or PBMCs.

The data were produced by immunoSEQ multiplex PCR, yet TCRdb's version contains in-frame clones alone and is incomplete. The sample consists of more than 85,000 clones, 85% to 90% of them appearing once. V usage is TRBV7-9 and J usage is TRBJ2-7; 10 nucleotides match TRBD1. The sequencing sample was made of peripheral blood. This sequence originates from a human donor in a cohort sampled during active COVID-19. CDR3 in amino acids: CASSPWTGGTYEQYF. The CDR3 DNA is TGTGCCAGCAGCCCTTGGACAGGGGGTACTTACGAGCAGTACTTC.